This TCR beta chain was sequenced in a study of early T cells in non-severe SARS-CoV-2 infection. Findings and caveats of the study: Matching against VDJdb likely underestimated virus-specific expansions, favoring anti-spike CD8.

The library protocol tagged individual cDNA molecules with unique molecular identifiers. Using its own MiXCR run on the 5' RACE reads, TCRdb lists one record per CDR3 protein. This sample has tens of thousands of distinct CDR3 sequences; 3.6% occur once, and the top ten carry around 5.6%. The CDR3 consists of 16 residues. Germline values: CDR1 DFQATT, CDR2 SNEGSKA (reference sequence). V dropped 0 bases and J dropped 4; count of bases not matched to a gene: 9. This clonotype qualifies as medium-sized. The antigen is unknown. Sequenced material: whole blood. The gene calls are TRBV20-1 and TRBJ2-3, with TRBD2 matching 8 bases. This TCR was sampled from an adult who was a healthcare worker with PCR-confirmed SARS-CoV-2 infection or an uninfected control (not recorded which). CDR3 bases: TGCAGTGCTAGAGATAACGGGAGGGCCCGCGCAGATACGCAGTATTTT. Encoded protein: CSARDNGRARADTQYF.